This TCR beta chain was profiled in a study of blood T cells in healthy people across ages. The germline CDR1 and CDR2 sequences are LGHNA and YNFKEQ. The CDR3 is made up of 15 amino acids. Trimming shortened V by 0 bases and J by 4 bases, and 10 bases separated the two germline ends. Each sample gave at least 6 million isolated PBMCs. A second roughly 6 to 11 cycle PCR used barcoded and J-beta primers. MiXCR, applied by TCRdb to the 5' RACE reads, yields one record per CDR3 protein. The table lists about 690,000 distinct CDR3 sequences, 40% to 50% of them singletons. What was sequenced was blood. V and J are TRBV4-2 and TRBJ1-5; D unclear. The receptor's source is a man of 80 years or more in good health. In nucleotides, the CDR3 is TGTGCCAGCAGCCAAGATCGCTTGGGGAATCAGCCCCAGCATTTT. It codes for CASSQDRLGNQPQHF.